Each of the 30 T cell receptor beta chains below was sequenced from the same sample in a study of T cell responses to AZD1222 COVID-19 vaccine. Produced via immunoSEQ multiplex PCR; TCRdb's table is partial and in-frame only. The sample gives 90,000 to 150,000 clones, about 90% of which show up once; 2.5% to 3% is in the top ten. The sequenced sample was peripheral blood, obtained 28 days after the second AZD1222 dose. The receptors originated from an adult who received the AZD1222 COVID-19 vaccine.

The chain combines TRBV7-9 with TRBJ1-2; 7 bases map to TRBD1. Germline V lookup: CDR1 SEHNR, CDR2 FQNEAQ (reference sequence). CDR3 length: 17 residues. The ends lost 4 bases at V and 2 bases at J; junction bases unmatched: 13. CDR3 DNA sequence: TGTGCCAGCAGCTCCCAAGCTCGGACGGGACAGAACTATGGCTACACCTTC. Translating gives CASSSQARTGQNYGYTF.

This clone occurred once. This rearrangement joins TRBV9 to TRBJ2-1, with TRBD2 matching over 9 bases. The CDR3 has 15 amino acids. Germline CDR1 is SGDLS and CDR2 is YYNGEE. The V and J ends lost 3 bases and 6 bases, in that order; junction bases with no gene match: 7. The CDR3 is CASSGQASGVNEQFF. The CDR3 DNA is TGTGCCAGCAGCGGCCAGGCTAGCGGGGTCAATGAGCAGTTCTTC.

The rearrangement uses TRBV24-1 and TRBJ2-3, with D perhaps matching TRBD2 (7 bases). The CDR3 is made up of 18 amino acids. V lost 7 bases, J lost 2 bases, and 24 bases lay in between. The germline gives CDR1 KGHDR, CDR2 SFDVKD. The CDR3 is CATSKWGLQGPNTDTQYF. CDR3 coding DNA: TGTGCCACCAGCAAGTGGGGACTACAGGGCCCTAACACAGATACGCAGTATTTT.

This chain uses TRBV6-5 with TRBJ2-3; 9 bases fit TRBD2. The CDR3 spans 15 residues. Per the germline V gene, CDR1 is MNHEY and CDR2 is SVGAGI. J was trimmed by 0 bases and V by 5 bases; bases with no gene match: 3. CDR3 in DNA: TGTGCCAGCAGTAGCGGGGGGAAAAGCACAGATACGCAGTATTTT. It codes for CASSSGGKSTDTQYF.

V and J are TRBV7-9 and TRBJ1-1; tentative D call: TRBD1 (5 bases). The V gene lost 4 bases and the J gene lost 8 bases, with 17 bases spanning the gap. The V gene's germline CDR1 is SEHNR and CDR2 FQNEAQ (reference sequence). CDR3 size: 14 residues. The CDR3 sequence is CASSSRAGINEAFF. The DNA for the CDR3 is TGTGCCAGCAGCTCCCGGGCAGGGATCAACGAAGCTTTCTTT.

The gene calls are TRBV5-1 and TRBJ2-3, with 8 positions matching TRBD2. With 4 bases clipped from V and 0 bases from J, the junction kept 4 bases outside the gene matches. The CDR3 is 15 amino acids. CDR1 and CDR2 from the germline V gene are SGHRS and YFSETQ. CDR3 nucleotides: TGCGCCAGCAGCGGCGGGGGGACGAGCACAGATACGCAGTATTTT. Protein: CASSGGGTSTDTQYF.

This chain links TRBV5-6 with TRBJ2-7, with D unresolved. V lost 6 bases, J lost 0 bases, and 16 bases lay in between. CDR1 SGHDT and CDR2 YYEEEE come from the germline V gene. This CDR3 spans 15 amino acids. The CDR3 spells CASTLNGANSYEQYF. CDR3 nucleotide sequence: TGTGCCAGCACCCTAAATGGCGCAAACTCCTACGAGCAGTACTTC.

This chain links TRBV7-2 with TRBJ2-3; the D is unclear. The germline gives CDR1 SGHTA, CDR2 FQGNSA. The CDR3 has 14 residues. With 0 bases removed from V and 6 bases from J, the gap between germline ends came to 10 bases. This CDR3 reads CASSLAYSKDTQYF. The CDR3, as DNA: TGTGCCAGCAGCTTAGCGTACTCTAAGGATACGCAGTATTTT.

The J gene is TRBJ2-1, the V gene TRBV29-1; TRBD1 matches 7 bases. Per germline, CDR1 SQVTM and CDR2 ANQGSEA. Trimming cost V 4 bases and J 5 bases; bases outside gene matches: 8. The CDR3 runs 14 residues. The DNA of the CDR3 is TGCAGCGTTGGTCCGGGACAGCGAAACAATGAGCAGTTCTTC. Translated: CSVGPGQRNNEQFF.

The chain recombines TRBV5-1 with TRBJ2-5; D is perhaps TRBD1 or TRBD2 (6 bases each). The germline V gene encodes CDR1 SGHRS and CDR2 YFSETQ. V dropped 5 bases and J dropped 4 bases, with 12 bases sitting between them. There are 13 residues in the CDR3. CDR3 DNA: TGCGCCAGCAGAACGGGGGCGCGAGAGACCCAGTACTTC. Amino acids: CASRTGARETQYF.

This chain uses TRBV6-2 or TRBV6-3 with TRBJ2-7; no reliable D call. The ends were cut back, 0 bases at V and 0 bases at J, with 3 bases in the middle. The CDR3 loop spans 13 amino acids. Germline CDR1 reads MNHEY; CDR2 reads SVGEGT. CDR3 DNA: TGTGCCAGCAGTTACTCCTCCTCCTACGAGCAGTACTTC. This sequence encodes CASSYSSSYEQYF.

In DNA, the CDR3 is TGCGCCAGCAGCCAACTGTTCTCCTACAATGAGCAGTTCTTC. It yields the protein CASSQLFSYNEQFF. The chain carries TRBV4-1 and TRBJ2-1, with no clear D. Between the trimmed V and J ends, which lost 2 bases and 0 bases, there was a span of 5 bases. This CDR3 has 14 residues. The germline CDR1 and CDR2 sequences are MGHRA and YSYEKL.

This chain joins TRBV7-2 and TRBJ2-2; possibly TRBD2 for D (6 bases). The V gene lost 7 bases and the J gene lost 2 bases, with 17 bases spanning the gap. The germline V gene has CDR1 SGHTA and CDR2 FQGNSA. This CDR3 region has 16 residues. CDR3 region: CASTKLRGTNTGELFF. CDR3 bases: TGTGCCAGCACCAAGTTACGGGGGACCAACACCGGGGAGCTGTTTTTT.

This sequence joins TRBV9 and TRBJ1-2; D gene unclear. Germline CDR1 and CDR2: SGDLS and YYNGEE. There are 16 residues in the CDR3. Trimming left V 2 bases short and J 5 bases short, with 19 bases between. CDR3 nucleotides: TGTGCCAGCAGCGTCGGTACGGGAGGGATCCTTTATGGCTACACCTTC. Protein product: CASSVGTGGILYGYTF.

The chain carries TRBV4-3 and TRBJ1-6; possibly TRBD1 for D (6 bases). The CDR3 length is 15 residues. With 4 bases removed from V and 3 bases from J, the gap between germline ends came to 10 bases. Per the germline V gene, CDR1 is LGHNA and CDR2 is YSLEER. CDR3 amino acids: CASSPDRLYNSPLHF. The CDR3 DNA sequence: TGCGCCAGCAGCCCCGACAGGCTCTATAATTCACCCCTCCACTTT.

The genes are TRBV4-3 and TRBJ1-2; no clear D. V was trimmed by 0 bases and J by 7 bases, leaving 15 bases between them. The CDR3 consists of 15 residues. CDR1 and CDR2 from the germline V gene are LGHNA and YSLEER. CDR3 residues: CASSQDLQIGPGYTF. DNA for the CDR3: TGCGCCAGCAGCCAAGATCTTCAGATTGGGCCTGGCTACACCTTC.

The chain couples TRBV6-5 to TRBJ1-2; D is possibly TRBD1 (6 bases). Germline CDR1 MNHEY, CDR2 SVGAGI. V dropped 6 bases and J dropped 6 bases, with 14 bases sitting between them. The CDR3 length is 13 residues. The CDR3 here is CASSRRGPNGYTF. The DNA of the CDR3 is TGTGCCAGCAGCCGCCGGGGGCCGAATGGCTACACCTTC.

The V gene is TRBV19, the J gene TRBJ1-4; no firm D call. The CDR3 is made up of 13 amino acids. V shed 7 bases and J shed 3 bases, with 9 bases lying between them. The germline V gene encodes CDR1 LNHDA and CDR2 SQIVND (reference sequence). This chain's CDR3 is CASNLQANEKLFF. In nucleotides, the CDR3 is TGTGCCAGTAACCTCCAGGCTAATGAAAAACTGTTTTTT.

The V and J genes are TRBV6-5 and TRBJ1-1; 7 nucleotides agree with TRBD1. V lost 5 bases and J lost 3; bases outside the gene matches: 6. The CDR3 has 14 amino acids. The germline CDR1 and CDR2 sequences are MNHEY and SVGAGI. The CDR3, as DNA: TGTGCCAGCAGTCCCCGGGACAGCCACACTGAAGCTTTCTTT. It specifies CASSPRDSHTEAFF.

For this clone: In the same sample, other DNA sequences code for this CDR3. This chain links TRBV3-1 (or the pseudogene TRBV3-2) with TRBJ2-6; D gene ambiguous. Trimming stripped 0 bases from V and 0 bases from J, with 3 bases between. CDR3 length: 15 residues. Germline V gene sequence: CDR1 LGHDT, CDR2 YNNKEL (reference sequence). CDR3 bases: TGTGCCAGCAGCCAAGACTCCTCTGGGGCCAACGTCCTGACTTTC. Translating gives CASSQDSSGANVLTF.

This sequence joins TRBV5-8 and TRBJ1-5; D is unresolved. Germline V CDR1 and CDR2: SGHTS, YDEGEE. The CDR3 loop spans 15 amino acids. Trimming stripped 5 bases from V and 2 bases from J, with 14 bases between. The CDR3 loop is CASRTSRAGNQPQHF. The DNA for the CDR3 is TGTGCCAGCAGAACATCGCGGGCAGGCAATCAGCCCCAGCATTTT.

The chain has TRBV7-6 and TRBJ2-7; tentative D call: TRBD1 (5 bases). There are 15 residues in the CDR3. Germline V CDR1 and CDR2: SGHVS, FNYEAQ. Trimming took off 3 bases at V and 2 bases at J, with 14 bases between the two ends. The CDR3 spells CASSLGPGPAYEQYF. CDR3 sequence (DNA): TGTGCCAGCAGCTTGGGGCCAGGGCCCGCCTACGAGCAGTACTTC.

DNA for the CDR3: TGCGCCAGCAGTGAGCCTCTAGCGGGGGGGCCAAAAAACATTCAGTACTTC. Translated, it gives CASSEPLAGGPKNIQYF. V gene TRBV10-2 combines with J gene TRBJ2-4, with 12 bases fitting TRBD2. The CDR3 loop spans 17 amino acids. The germline CDR1 and CDR2 sequences are WSHSY and SAAADI. With V trimmed by 2 bases and J by 4 bases, 6 bases remained unmatched.

As for this clone: One junction end does not reproduce the germline sequence, and a read error may be involved. The chain recombines TRBV7-7 with TRBJ2-3; a possible D gene is TRBD2 (5 bases). Germline loops: CDR1 SSHAT, CDR2 FNYEAQ (reference sequence). The CDR3 length is 16 residues. CDR3 in DNA: TGTGCTAGCAGCTTAGCGCCGGGCGTCGGCACAGATACGCAGTATTTT. Residues: CASSLAPGVGTDTQYF.

This clone was seen a few times. The V gene is TRBV2, the J gene TRBJ1-1; D remains unclear. V lost 5 bases and J lost 6, with 10 bases in between. There are 12 residues in the CDR3. CDR1 and CDR2 (germline): SNHLY, FYNNEI. CDR3 amino acids: CASSRELAEAFF. CDR3 bases: TGTGCCAGCAGTAGGGAATTGGCTGAAGCTTTCTTT.

V is TRBV18 and J is TRBJ1-6; TRBD1 might be the D (5 bases). The CDR3 runs 13 residues. Germline CDR1 reads KGHSH; CDR2 reads LQKENI. V lost 6 bases to trimming and J lost 7 bases, with 10 bases between them. DNA of the CDR3: TGTGCCAGCTCGGGGCAGCACAATTCACCCCTCCACTTT. Residues: CASSGQHNSPLHF.

This clone was observed once. V and J are TRBV5-8 and TRBJ1-4; no clear D. Germline assignment: CDR1 SGHTS and CDR2 YDEGEE. The CDR3 consists of 17 residues. With 4 bases removed from V and 0 bases from J, the gap between germline ends came to 16 bases. CDR3 region: CASSPGRVGATNEKLFF. As DNA, the CDR3 is TGTGCCAGCAGCCCCGGGCGAGTGGGAGCAACTAATGAAAAACTGTTTTTT.

The rearrangement links TRBV28 to TRBJ1-1; a possible D gene is TRBD1 (5 bases). The V and J ends lost 8 bases and 1 base respectively, with 23 bases between them. The germline V gene encodes CDR1 MDHEN and CDR2 SYDVKM. The CDR3 runs 17 residues. The DNA of the CDR3 is TGTGCCAGCTTTTCGGGGACTGGCGCCGGGCAGAACACTGAAGCTTTCTTT. This translates into CASFSGTGAGQNTEAFF.

This clone was detected only a few times. This chain uses TRBV2 with TRBJ2-2; D call uncertain. Trimming left V 4 bases short and J 2 bases short, with 11 bases between. This CDR3 comprises 15 residues. CDR1 and CDR2 (germline): SNHLY, FYNNEI. CDR3 nucleotides: TGTGCCAGCAGTGGAGCGCGACCTAACACCGGGGAGCTGTTTTTT. Its translation: CASSGARPNTGELFF.

The chain has TRBV6-2 or TRBV6-3 and TRBJ1-2; D not certain. The CDR3 is 13 amino acids. Per germline, CDR1 MNHEY and CDR2 SVGEGT. The germline V and J ends were trimmed by 3 bases and 3 bases, with 8 bases remaining between them. The CDR3 here is CASSYLAYYGYTF. The CDR3 coding sequence is TGTGCCAGCAGTTATTTGGCCTACTATGGCTACACCTTC.